In this sample, the clone carrying this TCR beta chain turned up many times. Its antigen is unknown. These data come from a study of T-cell memory formation after mild COVID-19. At the level of the study: Clustering of TCRs was largely donor specific.

Constant-segment primers and 5'RACE yielded cDNA libraries for TCR alpha and TCR beta, each carrying sample barcodes and UMIs. TCRdb analysed the 5' RACE reads with MiXCR anew, one entry per CDR3 protein. The data contain about 390,000 distinct CDR3 sequences, 16% of them singletons. Findings and limits, study-wide: Clones contracting over day 15 to 85 were CD4/CD8 balanced, with later expanders leaning CD4+.

The clonotype comes from a man between 18 and 29 years old who had mild COVID-19 (a few samples of this study predate the infection). Cell type and time point are not known. Sequenced material: PBMCs or a T cell subset sorted from them (not recorded which).

For the CDR3, the DNA is TGTGCCAGCAGCCCAACATCATGGGGCACAGATACGCAGTATTTT. Translated, it gives CASSPTSWGTDTQYF. The rearrangement joins TRBV12-3 or TRBV12-4 to TRBJ2-3, with unresolved D. V gave up 6 bases and J gave up 1 base, with 14 bases separating them. This CDR3 region has 15 residues.